This T cell receptor (beta chain) stems from a study of CD8 T cells in Susac syndrome (dated by TCRdb to the late 2010s). With regard to the full study: Repertoire sequencing was used to test whether CD8+ T cell activation and differentiation in Susac syndrome was antigen driven. The clonality of the CD8+ T cell repertoire was compared across about 12 healthy donors, some 14 Susac syndrome patients and under 18 multiple sclerosis patients.

RNA was extracted using the RNeasy kit, and roughly 0.5 to 1 ug of the RNA was reverse transcribed with random hexamers. The immunoSEQ multiplex PCR assay, which covers 54 Vbeta and 13 Jbeta segments, was used to amplify TCR beta CDR3 regions. PCR amplification bias was corrected using a synthetic template baseline for primer optimization and computational correction. In the source study's methods: Reads were annotated to V, D and J genes according to IMGT and were analyzed with immunoSEQ Analyzer, with only productive sequences retained. Clonality was calculated as one minus the Shannon entropy normalized by log2 of the number of productive unique sequences. Public and private clones were assessed among the 100 most prevalent clones of each patient and control. Clones were defined as Susac-specific when absent from the healthy and MS cohorts, from roughly 1,000 published viral clones and from other ImmuneACCESS disease sequences. The public reads were reanalyzed by TCRdb: fastp trimming at Q25, MiXCR alignment, in-frame beta chains only. A single entry per CDR3 protein holds the most common genes and DNA from its merged rows. These V and J calls are TCRdb output, not the study's own analysis. This sample lists 70,000 or so distinct CDR3 sequences; 94% were detected once. The ten largest clones take up under 0.6% of the sample.

As regards this clonotype: No antigen is known for it. Base qualities are missing; no much larger clone stands one base away.

Including the terminal cysteine and phenylalanine, the CDR3 comprises 9 residues. Just CDR3 DNA is preserved here, 27 bases in frame from base 1. The CDR1 and CDR2 encoded by the germline V gene (reference sequence) are MNHEY and SMNVEV. The junction shows trimming of 7 bases on V and 8 bases on J, plus 5 bases between the germline ends. Points the paper makes about the study in general: The number of individuals in the TCR sequencing and HLA analysis was recognized as being relatively small.

Peripheral blood CD8+ and CD4+ T cells from healthy donors, Susac syndrome patients and multiple sclerosis patients were profiled by high-throughput TCR beta sequencing. Multiple sclerosis controls were treatment-naive patients with stable or active relapsing-remitting disease fulfilling revised McDonald criteria. Bulk CD8+ and CD4+ T cells were purified by magnetic negative isolation, whereas CD8+ TEMRA cells were enriched by FACS. Blood was collected in EDTA tubes and processed within 24 hours, with PBMCs isolated through density gradient centrifugation. PBMCs destined for TCR sequencing were cryopreserved in liquid nitrogen and later thawed in a 37 °C water bath. The sorted or isolated CD4+, CD8+ and CD8+ TEMRA cells had a purity of 90% or higher.

The receptor was derived from a human donor with multiple sclerosis. Sample: CD8+ T cells from PBMCs. The chain couples TRBV27 to TRBJ1-2; the D gene cannot be resolved reliably. The DNA is TGTGCCAGCACCGGGGGCTACACCTTC. Its protein is CASTGGYTF.